The present entry profiles one TCR beta chain with its context. The sample comes from a study of blood T cell repertoires in COVID-19. Study-wide context: COVID-19 samples collected from the United States, Italy and Spain covered acute and convalescent phases. Sample material is recorded as cDNA or gDNA derived from T cells, B-cell-depleted T cells, or PBMCs.

The authors' processing: Reference gene primer amplification yielded estimated nucleated cell counts. TCRdb's copy holds only in-frame clones and misses some; the assay was immunoSEQ multiplex PCR. V, J and clone size derive from that table, while D and trimming were established from the DNA sequence. In the table there are 300,000 to 400,000 clones, approximately 90% of which are singletons. Cohort allocation depended upon clinical history that participants reported. In germline, CDR1 is MNHEY, CDR2 SVGEGT. The CDR3 is made up of 15 amino acids. Trimming cost V 2 bases and J 6 bases, with 14 bases left between them.

The V and J genes are TRBV6-2 or TRBV6-3 and TRBJ2-4; D is possibly TRBD1 (6 bases). Sequencing was done on a sample of PBMCs or T cells enriched from blood (not recorded which). The receptor was derived from a woman between 25 and 40 years old with acute COVID-19. CDR3 sequence: CASSYGGQLGNIQYF. The CDR3 DNA reads as TGTGCCAGCAGTTACGGAGGACAGTTGGGAAACATTCAGTACTTC.